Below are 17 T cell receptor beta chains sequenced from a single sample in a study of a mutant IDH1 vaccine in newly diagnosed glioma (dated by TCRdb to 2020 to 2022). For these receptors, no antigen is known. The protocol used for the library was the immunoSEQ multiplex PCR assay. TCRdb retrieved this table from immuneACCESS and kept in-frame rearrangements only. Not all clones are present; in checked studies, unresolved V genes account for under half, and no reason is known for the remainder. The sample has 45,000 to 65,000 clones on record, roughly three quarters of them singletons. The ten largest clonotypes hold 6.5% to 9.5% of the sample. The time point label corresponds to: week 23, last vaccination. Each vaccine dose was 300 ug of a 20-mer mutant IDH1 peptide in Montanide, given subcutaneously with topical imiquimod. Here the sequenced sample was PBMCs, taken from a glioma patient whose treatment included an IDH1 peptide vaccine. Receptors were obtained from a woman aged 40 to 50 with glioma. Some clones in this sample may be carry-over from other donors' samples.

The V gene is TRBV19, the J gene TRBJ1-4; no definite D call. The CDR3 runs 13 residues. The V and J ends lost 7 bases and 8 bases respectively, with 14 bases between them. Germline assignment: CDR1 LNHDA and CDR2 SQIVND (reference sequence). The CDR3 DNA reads TGTGCCAGTACCACCTTCGAAGAGGAAAAACTGTTTTTT. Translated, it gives CASTTFEEEKLFF. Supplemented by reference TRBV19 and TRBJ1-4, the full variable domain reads DGGITQSPKYLFRKEGQNVTLSCEQNLNHDAMYWYRQDPGQGLRLIYYSQIVNDFQKGDIAEGYSVSREKKESFPLTVTSAQKNPTAFYLCASTTFEEEKLFFGSGTQLSVL.

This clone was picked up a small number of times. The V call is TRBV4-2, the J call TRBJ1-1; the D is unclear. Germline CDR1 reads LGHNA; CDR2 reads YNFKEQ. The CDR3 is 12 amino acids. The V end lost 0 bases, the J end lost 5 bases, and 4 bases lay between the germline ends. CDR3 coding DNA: TGTGCCAGCAGCCAAGATTGGACTGAAGCTTTCTTT. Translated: CASSQDWTEAFF.

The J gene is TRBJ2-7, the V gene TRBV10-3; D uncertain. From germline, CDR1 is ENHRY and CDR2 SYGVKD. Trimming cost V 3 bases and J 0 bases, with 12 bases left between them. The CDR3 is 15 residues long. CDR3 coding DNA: TGTGCCATCAGTGAAGGCAGCCCAAACTCCTACGAGCAGTACTTC. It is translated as CAISEGSPNSYEQYF.

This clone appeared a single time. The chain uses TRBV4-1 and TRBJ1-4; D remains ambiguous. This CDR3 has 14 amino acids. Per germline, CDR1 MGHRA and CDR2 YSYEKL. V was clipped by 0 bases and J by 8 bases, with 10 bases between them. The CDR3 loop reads CASSQENRPEKLFF. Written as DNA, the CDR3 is TGCGCCAGCAGCCAAGAAAACCGACCCGAAAAACTGTTTTTT.

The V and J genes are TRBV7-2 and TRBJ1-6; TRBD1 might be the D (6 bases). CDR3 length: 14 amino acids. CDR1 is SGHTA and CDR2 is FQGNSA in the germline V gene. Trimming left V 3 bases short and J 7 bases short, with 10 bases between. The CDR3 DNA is TGTGCCAGCAGCTTTACAGGGCTCAATTCACCCCTCCACTTT. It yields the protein CASSFTGLNSPLHF.

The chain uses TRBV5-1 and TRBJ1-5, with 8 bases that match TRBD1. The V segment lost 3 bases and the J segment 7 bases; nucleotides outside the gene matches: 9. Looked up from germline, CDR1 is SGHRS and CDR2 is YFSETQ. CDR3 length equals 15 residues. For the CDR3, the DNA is TGCGCCAGCAGCTCCGGGACAGGCAACGGACAGCCCCAGCATTTT. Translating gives CASSSGTGNGQPQHF.

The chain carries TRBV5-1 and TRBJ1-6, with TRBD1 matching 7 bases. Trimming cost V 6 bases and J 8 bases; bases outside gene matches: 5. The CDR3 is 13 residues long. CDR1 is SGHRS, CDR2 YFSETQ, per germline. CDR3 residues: CASKGADDSPLHF. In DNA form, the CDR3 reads TGCGCCAGCAAGGGGGCAGACGATTCACCCCTCCACTTT.

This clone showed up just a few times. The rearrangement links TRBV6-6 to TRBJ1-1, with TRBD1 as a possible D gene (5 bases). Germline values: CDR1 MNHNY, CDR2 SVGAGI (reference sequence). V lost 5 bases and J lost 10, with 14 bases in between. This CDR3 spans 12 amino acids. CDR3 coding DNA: TGTGCCAGCAGTGCACAGGAGACGGGAGCTTTCTTT. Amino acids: CASSAQETGAFF.

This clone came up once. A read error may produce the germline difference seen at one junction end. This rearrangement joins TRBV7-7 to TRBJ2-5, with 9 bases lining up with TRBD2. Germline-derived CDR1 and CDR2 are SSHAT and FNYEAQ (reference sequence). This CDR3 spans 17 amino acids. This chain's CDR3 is CASSSSRQRGAEETQYF. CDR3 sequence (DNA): TGTGCTAGCAGCTCCTCCCGGCAGCGGGGGGCTGAAGAGACCCAGTACTTC.

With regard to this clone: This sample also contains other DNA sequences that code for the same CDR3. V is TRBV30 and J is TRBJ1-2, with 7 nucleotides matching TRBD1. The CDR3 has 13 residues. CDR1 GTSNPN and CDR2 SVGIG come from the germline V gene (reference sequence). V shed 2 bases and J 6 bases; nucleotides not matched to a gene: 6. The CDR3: CAWSTGTGDGYTF. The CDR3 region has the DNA TGTGCCTGGAGTACGGGAACAGGGGATGGCTACACCTTC.

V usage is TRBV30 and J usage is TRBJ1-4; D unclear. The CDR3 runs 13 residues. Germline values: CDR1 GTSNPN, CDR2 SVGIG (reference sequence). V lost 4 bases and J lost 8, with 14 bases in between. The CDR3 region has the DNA TGTGCCTGGACCGAGGACGGCGGGGAAAAACTGTTTTTT. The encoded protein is CAWTEDGGEKLFF.

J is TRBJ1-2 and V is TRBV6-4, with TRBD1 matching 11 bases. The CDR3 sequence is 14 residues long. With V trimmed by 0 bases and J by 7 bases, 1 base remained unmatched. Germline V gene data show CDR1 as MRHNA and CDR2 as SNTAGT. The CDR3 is CASSDSGTGGGYTF. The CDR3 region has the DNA TGTGCCAGCAGTGACTCCGGGACAGGGGGTGGCTACACCTTC.

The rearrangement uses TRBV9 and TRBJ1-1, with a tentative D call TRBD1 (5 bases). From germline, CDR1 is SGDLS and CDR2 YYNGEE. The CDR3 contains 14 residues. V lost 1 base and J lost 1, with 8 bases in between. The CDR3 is CASSVIQENTEAFF. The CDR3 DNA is TGTGCCAGCAGCGTAATACAGGAGAACACTGAAGCTTTCTTT.

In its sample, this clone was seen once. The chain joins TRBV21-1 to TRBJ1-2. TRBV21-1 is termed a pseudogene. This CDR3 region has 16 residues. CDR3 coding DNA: TGTGCCAGCAGCAAAGAAAGGAGAGGATTCAACTATGGCTACACCTTC. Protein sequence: CASSKERRGFNYGYTF.

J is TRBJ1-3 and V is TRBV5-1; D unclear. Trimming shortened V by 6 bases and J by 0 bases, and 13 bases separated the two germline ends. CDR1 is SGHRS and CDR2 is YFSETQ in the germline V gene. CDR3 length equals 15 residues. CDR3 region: CASTQGAGSGNTIYF. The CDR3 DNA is TGCGCCAGCACCCAAGGAGCGGGCTCTGGAAACACCATATATTTT. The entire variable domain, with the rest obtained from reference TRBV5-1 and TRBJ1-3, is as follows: KAGVTQTPRYLIKTRGQQVTLSCSPISGHRSVSWYQQTPGQGLQFLFEYFSETQRNKGNFPGRFSGRQFSNSRSEMNVSTLELGDSALYLCASTQGAGSGNTIYFGEGSWLTVV.

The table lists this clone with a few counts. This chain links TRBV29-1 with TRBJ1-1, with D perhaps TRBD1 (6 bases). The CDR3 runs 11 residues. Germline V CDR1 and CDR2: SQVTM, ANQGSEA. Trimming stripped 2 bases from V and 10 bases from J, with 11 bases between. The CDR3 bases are TGCAGCGTTGAATTACAGGGAGGAGCTTTCTTT. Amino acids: CSVELQGGAFF.

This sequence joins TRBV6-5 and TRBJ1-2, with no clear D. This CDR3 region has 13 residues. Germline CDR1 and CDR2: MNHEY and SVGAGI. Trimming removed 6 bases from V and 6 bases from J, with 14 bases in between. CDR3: CASSQYRTNGYTF. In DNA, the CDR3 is TGTGCCAGCAGCCAATACCGAACTAATGGCTACACCTTC.